The clone carrying this T cell receptor beta chain occurred a few times. Its antigen is unknown. The data stem from a study of early T cells in non-severe SARS-CoV-2 infection. Study-wide background: RNA in bulk from unsorted whole blood was sequenced, and chains were unpaired. The study, taken as a whole, reports: There was a bias toward anti-spike CD8 responses in VDJdb matching, which missed private and CD4 specificities.

Researchers tagged individual cDNA molecules with unique molecular identifiers. TCRdb ran MiXCR on the 5' RACE reads and lists one entry per CDR3 protein. Of about 44,000 distinct CDR3 sequences detected, 5.5% to 6.5% appear once; the ten largest clones hold around 11%. The clonotype comes from an adult who was a healthcare worker with PCR-confirmed SARS-CoV-2 infection or an uninfected control (not recorded which). What was sequenced was whole blood.

The CDR3 loop reads CASSQEVGNPDTQYF. Here the CDR3 DNA reads TGTGCCAGCAGCCAAGAAGTCGGGAACCCAGATACGCAGTATTTT. The chain carries TRBV14 and TRBJ2-3; D might be TRBD2 (5 bases). V gave up 0 bases and J gave up 4 bases, with 11 bases separating them. Germline values: CDR1 SGHDN, CDR2 FVKESK. This CDR3 has 15 residues.